These T cell receptor beta chains were read from a single sample in a study of blood T cell repertoires in COVID-19. The table came from immunoSEQ multiplex PCR; TCRdb's copy has only in-frame clones and leaves some out. The table records almost 250,000 clones, approximately 90% of them present only once. Sequencing used PBMCs or T cells enriched from blood (not recorded which). The receptors shown here come from a woman aged 25-40 years who had recovered from COVID-19. Both conserved end residues are part of each CDR3. Fields, in order: D gene, clone size, J gene, V gene, CDR3 protein, CDR3 DNA. The D gene is left open where the match is weak. Size is stated for part of the rows, as once, few or many counts, or as a class when the clone is expanded.

NA	NA	TRBJ1-6	TRBV28	CASTLADNSPLHF	TGTGCCAGCACCCTTGCAGATAATTCACCCCTCCACTTT
NA	once	TRBJ1-2	TRBV5-4	CASSSLRGGVHGYTF	TGTGCCAGCAGCTCACTCCGCGGGGGGGTGCATGGCTACACCTTC
TRBD1	NA	TRBJ1-2	TRBV19	CASSIQGGNGYTF	TGTGCCAGTAGTATCCAGGGGGGCAATGGCTACACCTTC
NA	NA	TRBJ1-1	TRBV12-3/TRBV12-4	CASSLVPGYAFF	TGTGCCAGCAGTTTGGTCCCAGGGTACGCTTTCTTT
TRBD1	many	TRBJ2-7	TRBV19	CASSIGTGVSYEQYF	TGTGCCAGTAGTATAGGGACAGGGGTTTCCTACGAGCAGTACTTC
NA	NA	TRBJ1-4	TRBV19	CASSTTVYEKLFF	TGTGCCAGTAGTACTACCGTTTATGAAAAACTGTTTTTT
NA	few	TRBJ1-5	TRBV28	CASSPVSGGNQPQHF	TGTGCCAGCAGTCCCGTATCAGGGGGCAATCAGCCCCAGCATTTT
TRBD2	NA	TRBJ2-2	TRBV7-3	CASSLLTSGRTGAGELFF	TGTGCCAGCAGCTTACTGACTAGCGGGAGGACAGGCGCCGGGGAGCTGTTTTTT
TRBD1	NA	TRBJ1-5	TRBV6-5	CASSRTGDNQPQHF	TGTGCCAGCAGCAGGACAGGGGACAATCAGCCCCAGCATTTT
TRBD1	NA	TRBJ2-7	TRBV6-5	CASSLQGTITYEQYF	TGTGCCAGCAGCCTACAGGGGACGATTACCTACGAGCAGTACTTC
NA	NA	TRBJ1-2	TRBV2	CASQGPRIGYTF	TGTGCCAGCCAGGGTCCCCGAATTGGCTACACCTTC
NA	NA	TRBJ2-1	TRBV2	CASSVINEQFF	TGTGCCAGCAGTGTTATCAATGAGCAGTTCTTC
NA	NA	TRBJ2-1	TRBV2	CASKGVNEQFF	TGTGCCAGCAAGGGGGTCAATGAGCAGTTCTTC
TRBD1	once	TRBJ1-1	TRBV3-1/TRBV3-2	CASSRSTGVFLRNTEAFF	TGTGCCAGCAGCCGATCGACAGGGGTGTTTTTGCGGAACACTGAAGCTTTCTTT
TRBD2	NA	TRBJ2-2	TRBV29-1	CSASGAGGGTGELFF	TGCAGCGCCTCCGGGGCGGGAGGAGGTACCGGGGAGCTGTTTTTT
TRBD2	NA	TRBJ2-5	TRBV19	CASSIGYGGETQYF	TGTGCCAGTAGTATTGGGTACGGGGGGGAGACCCAGTACTTC